Below, 27 T cell receptor beta chains from the same sample are listed, as sequenced in a study of shared clonotypes between healthy human individuals. Data came from immunoSEQ multiplex PCR; TCRdb stores just in-frame clones and leaves some out. The sample carries roughly 2,300,000 clones, 85% to 95% recorded once. The sequencing input was naive CD4+ T cells from PBMCs. Subset described: CD45RA+ positively selected. These receptors were obtained from a man aged 18 to 30 in good health. Some clones in this sample may be carry-over from other donors' samples.

This chain joins TRBV25-1 and TRBJ1-2, with 8 bases aligning to TRBD1. CDR1 and CDR2 from the germline V gene are MGHDK and SYGVNS. This CDR3 region has 17 residues. The V gene end was trimmed by 4 bases and the J gene end by 8 bases; junction bases not matched to a gene: 18. The CDR3 region has the DNA TGTGCCAGCAGTGTAGTCTTTGGCAGGGGGCCGCCGGAGGGCTACACCTTC. Its protein product is CASSVVFGRGPPEGYTF.

This clone has a single count. The chain combines TRBV7-9 with TRBJ1-3, with 8 nucleotides matching TRBD1. Trimming removed 5 bases from V and 0 bases from J; junction bases left unmatched: 6. This CDR3 comprises 16 residues. In germline, CDR1 is SEHNR, CDR2 FQNEAQ (reference sequence). CDR3 residues: CASSPSDRASGNTIYF. CDR3 sequence (DNA): TGTGCCAGCAGCCCCTCGGACAGGGCCTCTGGAAACACCATATATTTT. The variable domain in full, with the rest retrieved from reference TRBV7-9 and TRBJ1-3, is DTGVSQNPRHKITKRGQNVTFRCDPISEHNRLYWYRQTLGQGPEFLTYFQNEAQLEKSRLLSDRFSAERPKGSFSTLEIQRTEQGDSAMYLCASSPSDRASGNTIYFGEGSWLTVV.

This chain links TRBV11-3 with TRBJ2-3; TRBD2 might be the D (5 bases). The CDR3 has 14 residues. Germline V CDR1 and CDR2: SGHNT, YENEEA. V gave up 5 bases and J gave up 2 bases, with 11 bases separating them. The CDR3 spells CASSHSGPTDTQYF. In nucleotides, the CDR3 is TGTGCCAGCAGCCACAGCGGACCCACAGATACGCAGTATTTT.

This sequence joins TRBV11-2 and TRBJ1-5; TRBD1 aligns across 7 bases. The CDR3 sequence is 14 residues long. J gave up 7 bases and V 5 bases, and 8 bases lay outside the gene matches. Germline CDR1 and CDR2: SGHAT and FQNNGV. The CDR3 region is CASSKGTALQPQHF. The CDR3 DNA sequence: TGTGCCAGCAGCAAGGGGACAGCATTGCAGCCCCAGCATTTT.

This rearrangement joins TRBV6-5 to TRBJ2-4; possible D gene TRBD1, 7 bases. From germline, CDR1 is MNHEY and CDR2 SVGAGI. The CDR3 extends over 15 amino acids. Trimming left V 7 bases short and J 0 bases short, with 13 bases between. Written as DNA, the CDR3 is TGTGCCAGCACCCCCAGGGGGGAAGCCAAAAACATTCAGTACTTC. Amino acid sequence: CASTPRGEAKNIQYF.

This chain joins TRBV6-5 and TRBJ2-7; no reliable D call. The CDR3 is made up of 13 amino acids. CDR1 is MNHEY, CDR2 SVGAGI, per germline. Trimming shortened V by 2 bases and J by 4 bases, and 9 bases separated the two germline ends. The CDR3 DNA sequence: TGTGCCAGCAGTTACCTCGGAGAATACGAGCAGTACTTC. Residues: CASSYLGEYEQYF.

The chain carries TRBV6-5 and TRBJ2-1, with D hard to call. The CDR3 contains 15 residues. V dropped 3 bases and J dropped 0 bases, with 9 bases sitting between them. Germline CDR1 reads MNHEY; CDR2 reads SVGAGI. This CDR3 is CASSYGSGSYNEQFF. The DNA for the CDR3 is TGTGCCAGCAGTTATGGAAGTGGCTCCTACAATGAGCAGTTCTTC.

This clone has a single count. The V gene is TRBV6-6, the J gene TRBJ1-1; no clear D. Germline lookup yields CDR1 MNHNY and CDR2 SVGAGI (reference sequence). V was trimmed by 2 bases and J by 1 base, leaving 14 bases between them. This CDR3 is built from 16 residues. CDR3 region: CASSYHPIVKNTEAFF. In nucleotides, the CDR3 is TGTGCCAGCAGTTACCACCCCATAGTTAAGAACACTGAAGCTTTCTTT.

V and J are TRBV28 and TRBJ2-1, with D perhaps TRBD1 (7 bases). This CDR3 is 15 amino acids long. The V gene lost 4 bases and the J gene lost 8 bases, with 18 bases spanning the gap. CDR1 is MDHEN and CDR2 is SYDVKM in the germline V gene. CDR3 loop: CASSSSSGGGHEQFF. CDR3 nucleotide sequence: TGTGCCAGCAGTTCATCCAGCGGAGGGGGCCATGAGCAGTTCTTC.

The chain links TRBV27 to TRBJ2-3, with 8 bases matching TRBD1. The CDR3 is 17 amino acids. Germline V gives CDR1 MNHEY, CDR2 SMNVEV (reference sequence). V lost 3 bases and J lost 0; bases outside the gene matches: 8. The CDR3 sequence is CASSFQGAGSSTDTQYF. CDR3 nucleotide sequence: TGTGCCAGCAGTTTCCAGGGGGCGGGTTCTAGCACAGATACGCAGTATTTT.

This clone was recorded only once. The CDR3 DNA sequence: TGTGCCAGCAGTTTATCCGGGAGACCCCAGTTCTTC. Translation gives CASSLSGRPQFF. The genes are TRBV27 and TRBJ2-1, with TRBD2 as a possible D gene (6 bases). V lost 0 bases, J lost 13 bases, and 10 bases lay in between. CDR1 MNHEY and CDR2 SMNVEV come from the germline V gene (reference sequence). The CDR3 is 12 amino acids.

This sequence joins TRBV7-3 and TRBJ2-3; D not resolved. CDR1 is SGHTA and CDR2 is FQGTGA in the germline V gene. The CDR3 runs to 15 residues. Trimming shortened V by 5 bases and J by 0 bases, and 12 bases separated the two germline ends. The chain's CDR3 is CASSARGPSTDTQYF. CDR3 in DNA: TGTGCCAGCAGCGCCCGCGGTCCGAGCACAGATACGCAGTATTTT.

The V and J genes are TRBV28 and TRBJ1-3; D is ambiguous. Germline CDR1 is MDHEN and CDR2 is SYDVKM. Deletions cut 2 bases from V and 0 bases from J, with 14 bases between. The CDR3 is made up of 17 amino acids. The CDR3 nucleotides are TGTGCCAGCAGTTTACTGGCGGTCGGGGTCTCTGGAAACACCATATATTTT. Amino acids: CASSLLAVGVSGNTIYF.

The chain is built from TRBV5-1 and TRBJ2-2; no clear D gene. Trimming cost V 7 bases and J 4 bases, with 14 bases left between them. Germline loops: CDR1 SGHRS, CDR2 YFSETQ. This CDR3 region has 14 residues. The CDR3 DNA is TGCGCCAGCTCCGGGTCCTACCTCACCGGGGAGCTGTTTTTT. It yields the protein CASSGSYLTGELFF.

The chain links TRBV19 to TRBJ2-3, with D tentatively TRBD2 (6 bases). The CDR3 is made up of 14 amino acids. Germline values: CDR1 LNHDA, CDR2 SQIVND (reference sequence). Trimming cost V 5 bases and J 2 bases, with 11 bases left between them. The CDR3 DNA is TGTGCCAGTAGTGTGGGACTTAACACAGATACGCAGTATTTT. Translation gives CASSVGLNTDTQYF.

This clone was observed a single time. The chain employs TRBV5-1 and TRBJ1-4; 9 bases line up with TRBD1. Per germline, CDR1 SGHRS and CDR2 YFSETQ. The CDR3 runs 14 residues. V lost 5 bases to trimming and J lost 5 bases; unmatched junction nucleotides: 4. The chain's CDR3 is CASSEGTGNEKLFF. The DNA for the CDR3 is TGCGCCAGCAGTGAGGGGACAGGGAATGAAAAACTGTTTTTT. The whole variable domain, filled in from reference TRBV5-1 and TRBJ1-4, reads KAGVTQTPRYLIKTRGQQVTLSCSPISGHRSVSWYQQTPGQGLQFLFEYFSETQRNKGNFPGRFSGRQFSNSRSEMNVSTLELGDSALYLCASSEGTGNEKLFFGSGTQLSVL.

This chain joins TRBV7-2 and TRBJ2-1; TRBD2 agrees at 14 bases. The CDR3 has 16 residues. Germline CDR1 is SGHTA and CDR2 is FQGNSA. The J segment lost 7 bases and the V segment lost 1 base, leaving 3 bases of the junction unmatched. The CDR3 region has the DNA TGTGCCAGCAGCTTAGACGGACTAGCGGGAGGAAATGAGCAGTTCTTC. Its translation: CASSLDGLAGGNEQFF.

The CDR3 coding sequence is TGTGCCAGCTCTGAGACAGGGGGGACTGAAGCTTTCTTT. It is translated as CASSETGGTEAFF. The chain carries TRBV18 and TRBJ1-1; TRBD1 matches at 9 bases. Looked up from germline, CDR1 is KGHSH and CDR2 is LQKENI. The CDR3 covers 13 residues. Unmatched junction bases numbered 4, after V lost 6 bases and J lost 5 bases.

This chain joins TRBV7-2 and TRBJ2-3, with D perhaps TRBD2 (5 bases). The germline V and J ends were trimmed by 2 bases and 8 bases, with 20 bases remaining between them. Per germline, CDR1 SGHTA and CDR2 FQGNSA. The CDR3 covers 16 residues. For the CDR3, the DNA is TGTGCCAGCAGCTTATATCGCAGCGGACCCTCGGGTACGCAGTATTTT. This encodes CASSLYRSGPSGTQYF.

The chain recombines TRBV28 with TRBJ2-2; 10 nucleotides align to TRBD1. Germline-derived CDR1 and CDR2 are MDHEN and SYDVKM. V lost 7 bases and J lost 4; bases outside the gene matches: 6. This CDR3 spans 15 amino acids. The CDR3 sequence is CASKPGQGRTGELFF. DNA for the CDR3: TGTGCCAGCAAACCGGGACAGGGGCGCACCGGGGAGCTGTTTTTT. Full variable domain (outside the CDR3, taken from reference TRBV28 and TRBJ2-2): DVKVTQSSRYLVKRTGEKVFLECVQDMDHENMFWYRQDPGLGLRLIYFSYDVKMKEKGDIPEGYSVSREKKERFSLILESASTNQTSMYLCASKPGQGRTGELFFGEGSRLTVL.

J is TRBJ1-4 and V is TRBV18; tentative D call: TRBD1 (5 bases). Looked up from germline, CDR1 is KGHSH and CDR2 is LQKENI. This CDR3 has 17 amino acids. Trimming removed 2 bases from V and 4 bases from J, with 17 bases in between. The CDR3 DNA follows: TGTGCCAGCTCACCAAGGTTTCGGGACGTCGGTAATGAAAAACTGTTTTTT. This translates into CASSPRFRDVGNEKLFF.

The chain is built from TRBV5-6 and TRBJ1-2, with D hard to call. V dropped 0 bases and J dropped 4 bases, with 13 bases sitting between them. Germline V gene data show CDR1 as SGHDT and CDR2 as YYEEEE. The CDR3 length is 15 residues. Here the CDR3 reads CASSLVRLTPYGYTF. The CDR3 DNA reads as TGTGCCAGCAGCTTGGTCCGCCTGACCCCCTATGGCTACACCTTC. The full variable domain, with the rest looked up from reference TRBV5-6 and TRBJ1-2, is DAGVTQSPTHLIKTRGQQVTLRCSPKSGHDTVSWYQQALGQGPQFIFQYYEEEERQRGNFPDRFSGHQFPNYSSELNVNALLLGDSALYLCASSLVRLTPYGYTFGSGTRLTVV.

J is TRBJ2-3 and V is TRBV6-1; D is unresolved. The CDR3 has 15 residues. The germline V gene encodes CDR1 MNHNS and CDR2 SASEGT. The germline V and J ends were trimmed by 2 bases and 0 bases, with 9 bases remaining between them. CDR3 in amino acids: CASSESISSTDTQYF. DNA of the CDR3: TGTGCCAGCAGTGAATCGATAAGCAGCACAGATACGCAGTATTTT.

The rearrangement uses TRBV30 and TRBJ2-7; TRBD2 agrees at 9 bases. Germline CDR1 and CDR2: GTSNPN and SVGIG (reference sequence). The CDR3 spans 13 residues. V dropped 1 base and J dropped 11; count of bases not matched to a gene: 9. The CDR3 region is CAWSGAGGPTEYF. CDR3 nucleotide sequence: TGTGCCTGGAGTGGCGCGGGAGGGCCGACCGAGTACTTC.

The chain joins TRBV2 to TRBJ2-7, with D perhaps TRBD1 (6 bases). V gave up 8 bases and J gave up 7 bases, with 15 bases separating them. CDR3 length: 12 amino acids. Germline V CDR1 and CDR2: SNHLY, FYNNEI. Written as DNA, the CDR3 is TGTGCCAGCGGGGACAAGGTTTGGGAGCAGTACTTC. Translated: CASGDKVWEQYF.

Details on this clone: Other DNA sequences in this specimen translate into the identical CDR3. In nucleotides, the CDR3 is TGTGCCAGCAGTTATAGCTACGAGCAGTACTTC. Translation gives CASSYSYEQYF. This chain uses TRBV2 with TRBJ2-7; unclear D gene. The CDR3 contains 11 residues. Trimming shortened V by 5 bases and J by 3 bases, and 5 bases separated the two germline ends. The germline gives CDR1 SNHLY, CDR2 FYNNEI.

This chain joins TRBV7-9 and TRBJ2-2; unclear D gene. This CDR3 contains 13 residues. The ends were cut back, 8 bases at V and 6 bases at J, with 13 bases in the middle. Germline V lookup: CDR1 SEHNR, CDR2 FQNEAQ (reference sequence). The CDR3 coding sequence is TGTGCCAGCCCCCTCCCCGGACCCGGGGAGCTGTTTTTT. Translated: CASPLPGPGELFF.